This T cell receptor (beta chain) was sequenced during a study of cytomegalovirus exposure and HLA in healthy donors. General study findings and limits: One later analysis reportedly identified an Asian-associated ancestry cluster that showed fewer N-insertions than the roughly 600-donor mean. Investigators reported around 150 TCR beta chains as tied to cytomegalovirus. Across HLA loci, a later analysis found differing TCR association rates, with DRB1 most and HLA-C fewest. Analysis was performed later, and it showed HLA-associated TCR beta chains to be more clonally expanded than equally common others.

Details on this clone: What it recognizes is unknown.

Primers: 60 Vbeta forward and 13 Jbeta reverse. TCRdb's copy holds only in-frame clones and misses some; the assay was immunoSEQ multiplex PCR. The top ten hold 2% to 2.5% of the sample, which has around 110,000 clones, 65% to 85% seen once. Germline V gives CDR1 SGHAT, CDR2 FQNNGV. After removal of 1 base from V and 2 bases from J, the junction contained 3 bases not matched to a gene. The CDR3 is made up of 15 amino acids. This TCR was recovered from a young man in good health and CMV-seronegative. The sequenced material came from PBMCs. The chain uses TRBV11-2 and TRBJ2-7; 9 bases match TRBD2. CDR3 sequence (DNA): TGTGCCAGCAGCTTAGGTGCTAGCGGGACCTACGAGCAGTACTTC. It translates to CASSLGASGTYEQYF.